The 21 T cell receptor beta chains in this list originate from one sample, sequenced in a study of CD8 T cells in ankylosing spondylitis. MiXCR, applied by TCRdb to the 5' RACE reads, yields one record per CDR3 protein. The data show 800,000 to 900,000 distinct CDR3 sequences, roughly 12% seen once. Study-wide points: A TCR beta motif made of roughly eight highly homologous variants seemed typical of ankylosing spondylitis blood.

These TCRs' antigens remain unknown. Specimen: blood, either unsorted or a sorted T cell fraction (not recorded which). These receptor sequences come from a male donor with ankylosing spondylitis.

This clonotype came up many times. The chain joins TRBV4-3 to TRBJ2-1, with TRBD2 matching over 9 bases. The CDR3 is made up of 17 amino acids. CDR1 and CDR2 (germline): LGHNA, YSLEER. V was clipped by 2 bases and J by 1 base; unmatched bases: 6. CDR3 sequence (DNA): TGCGCCAGCAGCCAAACTGCGCGGGAGGGGTCCTACAATGAGCAGTTCTTC. It codes for CASSQTAREGSYNEQFF.

V usage is TRBV11-2 and J usage is TRBJ2-7, with a tentative D call TRBD2 (5 bases). The germline V and J ends were trimmed by 5 bases and 4 bases, with 12 bases remaining between them. This CDR3 region has 13 residues. Germline CDR1 and CDR2: SGHAT and FQNNGV. In nucleotides, the CDR3 is TGTGCCAGCAGCCCAACGTGGAGGTACGAGCAGTACTTC. It encodes CASSPTWRYEQYF.

The chain couples TRBV4-3 to TRBJ2-2; tentatively, D is TRBD2 (6 bases). Germline values: CDR1 LGHNA, CDR2 YSLEER. The CDR3 loop spans 16 amino acids. Trimming shortened V by 4 bases and J by 5 bases, and 17 bases separated the two germline ends. CDR3 sequence (DNA): TGCGCCAGCAGCCTCCGAAGGCGGGGTCGGACCGGGGAGCTGTTTTTT. It encodes CASSLRRRGRTGELFF.

This clonotype appeared once. This chain links TRBV7-2 with TRBJ1-5, with 9 bases lining up with TRBD1. Unmatched junction bases numbered 9, after V lost 5 bases and J lost 1 base. Germline CDR1 reads SGHTA; CDR2 reads FQGNSA. The CDR3 extends over 17 amino acids. CDR3 bases: TGTGCCAGCAGCAGGGCGGGGACAGGGTTAAGCAATCAGCCCCAGCATTTT. Translation: CASSRAGTGLSNQPQHF.

The gene calls are TRBV4-1 and TRBJ2-1; tentatively, D is TRBD2 (7 bases). The CDR3 is 17 amino acids. CDR1 MGHRA and CDR2 YSYEKL come from the germline V gene. Trimming left V 1 base short and J 8 bases short, with 21 bases between. The DNA for the CDR3 is TGCGCCAGCAGCCAAGGGGCGGGCGGGGGCCATTGGTATGAGCAGTTCTTC. Amino acid sequence: CASSQGAGGGHWYEQFF.

The gene calls are TRBV7-9 and TRBJ2-7, with D hard to call. The CDR3 runs 12 residues. Germline V lookup: CDR1 SEHNR, CDR2 FQNEAQ (reference sequence). V lost 4 bases and J 9 bases, leaving 13 bases between the germline ends. CDR3 in amino acids: CASSSRVGGQYF. The CDR3 DNA sequence: TGTGCCAGCAGCTCCCGAGTTGGTGGGCAGTACTTC.

This clonotype was detected only a few times. The chain uses TRBV6-1 and TRBJ1-2; TRBD1 aligns across 7 bases. The germline V gene encodes CDR1 MNHNS and CDR2 SASEGT. The CDR3 loop spans 16 amino acids. V was clipped by 9 bases and J by 1 base; unmatched bases: 14. CDR3 sequence (DNA): TGTGCCAGTCGAAACGGTCGGGACAGTTTTAACTATGGCTACACCTTC. This translates into CASRNGRDSFNYGYTF.

This clonotype was observed a single time. V usage is TRBV4-3 and J usage is TRBJ2-1; D might be TRBD1 (5 bases). V shed 6 bases and J shed 6 bases, with 15 bases lying between them. The V gene's germline CDR1 is LGHNA and CDR2 YSLEER. CDR3 length: 14 amino acids. The CDR3 sequence is CASSQSGKSNEQFF. Here the CDR3 DNA reads TGCGCCAGCAGTCAATCAGGGAAAAGCAATGAGCAGTTCTTC.

This clonotype was detected only a few times. This chain connects TRBV28 to TRBJ1-2; maybe TRBD1 (5 bases). The V and J ends lost 8 bases and 4 bases respectively, with 11 bases between them. The V gene's germline CDR1 is MDHEN and CDR2 SYDVKM. This CDR3 has 12 amino acids. The CDR3 coding sequence is TGTGCCAGCCTAAGGGGAGCCTATGGCTACACCTTC. It yields the protein CASLRGAYGYTF.

The CDR3 DNA reads as TGTGCCAGCAGCGATCCCACTGAAGCTTTCTTT. It translates to CASSDPTEAFF. The chain has TRBV6-2 or TRBV6-3 and TRBJ1-1; D unresolved. The CDR3 length is 11 residues. Germline loops: CDR1 MNHEY, CDR2 SVGEGT. Trimming pared 6 bases from V and 4 bases from J, leaving 6 bases between.

The rearrangement links TRBV4-1 to TRBJ1-6; TRBD1 is a possible D gene (5 bases). This CDR3 is built from 16 residues. The germline CDR1 and CDR2 sequences are MGHRA and YSYEKL. The ends were cut back, 1 base at V and 7 bases at J, with 14 bases in the middle. The CDR3 DNA sequence: TGCGCCAGCAGCCAAGGAGGGGCAAGGGGCAATTCACCCCTCCACTTT. Its translation is CASSQGGARGNSPLHF.

This chain joins TRBV27 and TRBJ1-4, with TRBD1 as a possible D gene (5 bases). The germline V gene encodes CDR1 MNHEY and CDR2 SMNVEV (reference sequence). V was cut by 3 bases and J by 10 bases, with 15 bases left in between. This CDR3 has 14 amino acids. CDR3 sequence: CASSLQGLSGKLFF. The DNA of the CDR3 is TGTGCCAGCAGTTTGCAGGGACTATCCGGAAAACTGTTTTTT.

There are a few counts of this clonotype. This sequence joins TRBV5-1 and TRBJ1-5, with a weak D call TRBD1 (5 bases). CDR3 size: 14 residues. The germline CDR1 and CDR2 sequences are SGHRS and YFSETQ. V lost 1 base and J lost 4, with 9 bases in between. Here the CDR3 DNA reads TGCGCCAGCAGCTTGATACCAGGGAATCAGCCCCAGCATTTT. Translated: CASSLIPGNQPQHF.

This clonotype was detected many times. The chain has TRBV20-1 and TRBJ2-5; D is undetermined. In germline, CDR1 is DFQATT, CDR2 SNEGSKA (reference sequence). CDR3 length: 11 amino acids. V was shortened by 3 bases and J by 4 bases, with 6 bases between the two germline ends. Written as DNA, the CDR3 is TGCAGTGCTAGGGCAGGAGAGACCCAGTACTTC. Translation gives CSARAGETQYF.

The gene calls are TRBV7-2 and TRBJ2-2, with 8 bases fitting TRBD1. CDR1 and CDR2 from the germline V gene are SGHTA and FQGNSA. The CDR3 covers 17 residues. V trimming: 2 bases; J trimming: 5 bases; junction bases outside the gene matches: 10. The CDR3 here is CASSLPRQGRGTGELFF. In DNA, the CDR3 is TGTGCCAGCAGCTTACCGCGACAGGGGAGAGGGACCGGGGAGCTGTTTTTT.

This clonotype was observed at least ten times. This sequence joins TRBV7-9 and TRBJ1-1; D not certain. The CDR3 spans 13 residues. The V and J ends lost 3 bases and 7 bases respectively, with 12 bases between them. CDR1 and CDR2 from the germline V gene are SEHNR and FQNEAQ (reference sequence). CDR3 sequence (DNA): TGTGCCAGCAGCTTTACGACTGTAGGTGAAGCTTTCTTT. This gives the protein CASSFTTVGEAFF.

This clonotype was counted once. The chain employs TRBV18 and TRBJ2-7; D may correspond to TRBD1 or TRBD2 (5 bases each). The germline V gene encodes CDR1 KGHSH and CDR2 LQKENI. The CDR3 has 16 amino acids. The V and J ends lost 4 bases and 3 bases respectively, with 19 bases between them. CDR3 residues: CASSLQGGGEIYEQYF. The CDR3, as DNA: TGTGCCAGCTCACTCCAGGGTGGGGGAGAAATCTACGAGCAGTACTTC.

The chain recombines TRBV4-2 with TRBJ2-6, with TRBD1 matching 7 bases. This CDR3 contains 18 residues. Trimming took 4 bases from V and 0 from J; bases not matched to a gene: 9. Per germline, CDR1 LGHNA and CDR2 YNFKEQ. In DNA, the CDR3 is TGTGCCAGCAGCCGCGTGGGACAGCTTAGCTCTGGGGCCAACGTCCTGACTTTC. It yields the protein CASSRVGQLSSGANVLTF.

The V gene is TRBV10-3, the J gene TRBJ2-7; 7 bases line up with TRBD1. The CDR3 has 14 residues. CDR1 is ENHRY, CDR2 SYGVKD, per germline. V lost 8 bases to trimming and J lost 5 bases; unmatched junction nucleotides: 12. CDR3 residues: CAIRRFDRDHEQYF. The CDR3 bases are TGTGCCATCCGGAGGTTTGACAGGGACCACGAGCAGTACTTC.

The sample holds a few counts of this clonotype. The chain has TRBV10-3 and TRBJ2-1, with TRBD2 matching over 8 bases. CDR1 is ENHRY, CDR2 SYGVKD, per germline. The CDR3 loop spans 13 amino acids. V gave up 7 bases and J gave up 7 bases; unmatched junction bases: 6. DNA for the CDR3: TGTGCCATCACTCCCGGGAGGGAAAATGAGCAGTTCTTC. Its protein product is CAITPGRENEQFF.

This clonotype came up a few times. J is TRBJ1-3 and V is TRBV7-8, with D possibly matching TRBD1 (5 bases). Trimming removed 4 bases from V and 7 bases from J, with 11 bases in between. Germline-derived CDR1 and CDR2 are SGHVS and FQNEAQ. CDR3 size: 13 residues. CDR3 residues: CASSWGGVNTIYF. DNA for the CDR3: TGTGCCAGCAGCTGGGGCGGCGTCAACACCATATATTTT.